The sequence of this T cell receptor beta chain was determined in a study of T cells in localized non-small cell lung cancer. Clones were sequenced by immunoSEQ multiplex PCR, and TCRdb holds only the in-frame ones, with some missing. This repertoire shows approximately 25,000 clones, about nine tenths found once; its top ten account for 6% to 7.5%. This TCR was recovered from a woman aged 40-69 years with stage I lung adenocarcinoma. The sequences come from peripheral blood, collected before any cancer treatment.

CDR3 DNA: TGTGCCAGCAGCTTAAATGCACCGGGCCCTCAAGAGACCCAGTACTTC. Protein: CASSLNAPGPQETQYF. The chain has TRBV7-7 and TRBJ2-5; D unresolved. Germline CDR1 SSHAT, CDR2 FNYEAQ (reference sequence). The CDR3 spans 16 residues. Trimming left V 2 bases short and J 2 bases short, with 15 bases between. Complete variable domain (other parts from reference TRBV7-7 and TRBJ2-5): GAGVSQSPRYKVTKRGQDVTLRCDPISSHATLYWYQQALGQGPEFLTYFNYEAQPDKSGLPSDRFSAERPEGSISTLTIQRTEQRDSAMYRCASSLNAPGPQETQYFGPGTRLLVL.